This TCR beta chain is drawn from a study of tumor-infiltrating lymphocytes in primary liver carcinoma. With a constant-region primer, TCR beta cDNA was made from about 0.55 ug of total RNA. Construction of TCR beta libraries relied on three successive nested multiplex PCR rounds employing slightly modified ARM-PCR. Two initial PCR rounds of about 10 cycles each paired TRBV1-TRBV30 forward primers with a C-beta reverse primer. MiXCR was run by TCRdb on the multiplex PCR reads, yielding one entry per CDR3 protein. The data show around 40,000 distinct CDR3 sequences, around 70% seen once. Note on this clonotype: Germline and junction disagree at one end, which may indicate a read error.

The CDR3 extends over 16 amino acids. Germline V CDR1 and CDR2: SGHAT, FQNNGV. Investigators took RNA and DNA out together from about 19-30 mg of unsorted bulk tissue. Material for sequencing was liver tumor tissue from sampling region 2. Stated subset: tumor region T2, inferior pole. The V gene is TRBV11-2, the J gene TRBJ2-3, with TRBD2 matching over 12 bases. This clonotype was obtained from a man in his forties with primary liver carcinoma and hepatitis B virus infection. The CDR3 nucleotides read TGTACCAGCAGCCCGGGACTAGCGGGCTTCGCGGATACGCAGTATTTT. Amino acid sequence: CTSSPGLAGFADTQYF.